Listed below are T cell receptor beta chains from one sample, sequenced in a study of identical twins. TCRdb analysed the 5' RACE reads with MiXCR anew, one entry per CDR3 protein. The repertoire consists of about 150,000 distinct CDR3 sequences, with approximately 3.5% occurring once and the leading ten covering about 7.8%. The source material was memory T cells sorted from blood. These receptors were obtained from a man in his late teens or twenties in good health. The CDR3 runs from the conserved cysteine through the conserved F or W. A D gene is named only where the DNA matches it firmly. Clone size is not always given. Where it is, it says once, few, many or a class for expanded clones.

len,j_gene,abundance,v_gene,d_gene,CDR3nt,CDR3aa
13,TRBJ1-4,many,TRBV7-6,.,TGTGCCAGCAGCCGAGGACCCGATGAAAAACTGTTTTTT,CASSRGPDEKLFF
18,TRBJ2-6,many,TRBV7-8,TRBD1,TGTGCCAGCAGCCGGGAGGACAGGGGGGCGCGTGGGGCCAACGTCCTGACTTTC,CASSREDRGARGANVLTF
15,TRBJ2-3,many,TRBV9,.,TGTGCCAGCAGCGTAGTTGGGGGGACTGACGATACGCAGTATTTT,CASSVVGGTDDTQYF
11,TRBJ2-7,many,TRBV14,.,TGTGCCAGCAGCCACAGCGGGGAGCAGTACTTC,CASSHSGEQYF
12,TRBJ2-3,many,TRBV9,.,TGTGCCAGCGGACCCGGGGCAGATACGCAGTATTTT,CASGPGADTQYF
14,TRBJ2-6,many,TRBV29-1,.,TGCAGCGTTGTATTTTGGCGGGGGGCCAACGTCCTGACTTTC,CSVVFWRGANVLTF
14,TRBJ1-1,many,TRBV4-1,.,TGCGCCAGCAGTCGAAATATCGACCGAACCGAAGCTTTCTTT,CASSRNIDRTEAFF
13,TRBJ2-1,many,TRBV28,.,TGTGCCAGCAGACCCGGGACCTACAATGAGCAGTTCTTC,CASRPGTYNEQFF
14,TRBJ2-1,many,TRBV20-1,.,TGCAGTGCTAGGGTGGCGAGCTCCTACAATGAGCAGTTCTTC,CSARVASSYNEQFF
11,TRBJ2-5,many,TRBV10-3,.,TGTGCCATCAGTGACCAAGAGACCCAGTACTTC,CAISDQETQYF
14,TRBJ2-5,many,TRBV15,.,TGTGCCACCAGCAGAGAAAGCCTTCAAGAGACCCAGTACTTC,CATSRESLQETQYF
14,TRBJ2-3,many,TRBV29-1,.,TGCAGCGTTGTCGTCGGGAGTCGCACAGATACGCAGTATTTT,CSVVVGSRTDTQYF
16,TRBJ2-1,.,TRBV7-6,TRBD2,TGTGCCAGCGGACTCTCGACTAGCGGGAAGATCGGTGAGCAGTTCTTC,CASGLSTSGKIGEQFF
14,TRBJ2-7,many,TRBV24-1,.,TGTGCCACCAGTGATCCGACGGGTCCCTACGAGCAGTACTTC,CATSDPTGPYEQYF
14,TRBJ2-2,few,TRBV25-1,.,TGTGCCAGCCATTCCGGGACCACCACCGGGGAGCTGTTTTTT,CASHSGTTTGELFF
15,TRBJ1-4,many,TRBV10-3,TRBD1,TGTGCCACGAACAGGGGTGGTATGACTAATGAAAAACTGTTTTTT,CATNRGGMTNEKLFF
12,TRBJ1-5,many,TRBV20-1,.,TGCAGTGCACGGACGGGTAATCAGCCCCAGCATTTT,CSARTGNQPQHF
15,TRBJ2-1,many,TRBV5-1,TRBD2,TGCGCCAGCAGCTTGACGGGACTAGCTTACAATGAGCAGTTCTTC,CASSLTGLAYNEQFF
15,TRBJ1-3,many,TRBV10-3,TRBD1,TGTGCCAGCGATCCCACAGGGGTTAATGGAAACACCATATATTTT,CASDPTGVNGNTIYF
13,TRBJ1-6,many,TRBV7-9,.,TGTGCCAGCAGCTTAGGGGCGGATTCACCCCTCCACTTT,CASSLGADSPLHF
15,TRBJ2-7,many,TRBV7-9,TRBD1,TGTGCCAGCAGCCCGGGACAGGGATTATCCTACGAGCAGTACTTC,CASSPGQGLSYEQYF